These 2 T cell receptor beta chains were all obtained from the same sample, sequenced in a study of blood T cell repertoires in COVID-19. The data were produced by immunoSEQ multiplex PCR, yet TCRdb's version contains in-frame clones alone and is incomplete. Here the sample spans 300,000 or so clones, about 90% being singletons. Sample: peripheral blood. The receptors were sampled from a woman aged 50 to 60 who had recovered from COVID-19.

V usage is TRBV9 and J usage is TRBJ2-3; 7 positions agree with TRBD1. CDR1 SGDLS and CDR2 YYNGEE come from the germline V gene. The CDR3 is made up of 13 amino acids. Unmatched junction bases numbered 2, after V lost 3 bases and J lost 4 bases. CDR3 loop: CASSEGASDTQYF. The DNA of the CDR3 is TGTGCCAGCAGCGAGGGGGCGTCAGATACGCAGTATTTT.

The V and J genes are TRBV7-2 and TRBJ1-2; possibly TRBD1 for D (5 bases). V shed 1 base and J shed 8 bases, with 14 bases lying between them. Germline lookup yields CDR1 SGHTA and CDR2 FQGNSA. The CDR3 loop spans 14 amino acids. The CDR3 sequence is CASSLESQGGGYTF. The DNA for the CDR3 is TGTGCCAGCAGCTTAGAGTCCCAGGGAGGAGGCTACACCTTC.